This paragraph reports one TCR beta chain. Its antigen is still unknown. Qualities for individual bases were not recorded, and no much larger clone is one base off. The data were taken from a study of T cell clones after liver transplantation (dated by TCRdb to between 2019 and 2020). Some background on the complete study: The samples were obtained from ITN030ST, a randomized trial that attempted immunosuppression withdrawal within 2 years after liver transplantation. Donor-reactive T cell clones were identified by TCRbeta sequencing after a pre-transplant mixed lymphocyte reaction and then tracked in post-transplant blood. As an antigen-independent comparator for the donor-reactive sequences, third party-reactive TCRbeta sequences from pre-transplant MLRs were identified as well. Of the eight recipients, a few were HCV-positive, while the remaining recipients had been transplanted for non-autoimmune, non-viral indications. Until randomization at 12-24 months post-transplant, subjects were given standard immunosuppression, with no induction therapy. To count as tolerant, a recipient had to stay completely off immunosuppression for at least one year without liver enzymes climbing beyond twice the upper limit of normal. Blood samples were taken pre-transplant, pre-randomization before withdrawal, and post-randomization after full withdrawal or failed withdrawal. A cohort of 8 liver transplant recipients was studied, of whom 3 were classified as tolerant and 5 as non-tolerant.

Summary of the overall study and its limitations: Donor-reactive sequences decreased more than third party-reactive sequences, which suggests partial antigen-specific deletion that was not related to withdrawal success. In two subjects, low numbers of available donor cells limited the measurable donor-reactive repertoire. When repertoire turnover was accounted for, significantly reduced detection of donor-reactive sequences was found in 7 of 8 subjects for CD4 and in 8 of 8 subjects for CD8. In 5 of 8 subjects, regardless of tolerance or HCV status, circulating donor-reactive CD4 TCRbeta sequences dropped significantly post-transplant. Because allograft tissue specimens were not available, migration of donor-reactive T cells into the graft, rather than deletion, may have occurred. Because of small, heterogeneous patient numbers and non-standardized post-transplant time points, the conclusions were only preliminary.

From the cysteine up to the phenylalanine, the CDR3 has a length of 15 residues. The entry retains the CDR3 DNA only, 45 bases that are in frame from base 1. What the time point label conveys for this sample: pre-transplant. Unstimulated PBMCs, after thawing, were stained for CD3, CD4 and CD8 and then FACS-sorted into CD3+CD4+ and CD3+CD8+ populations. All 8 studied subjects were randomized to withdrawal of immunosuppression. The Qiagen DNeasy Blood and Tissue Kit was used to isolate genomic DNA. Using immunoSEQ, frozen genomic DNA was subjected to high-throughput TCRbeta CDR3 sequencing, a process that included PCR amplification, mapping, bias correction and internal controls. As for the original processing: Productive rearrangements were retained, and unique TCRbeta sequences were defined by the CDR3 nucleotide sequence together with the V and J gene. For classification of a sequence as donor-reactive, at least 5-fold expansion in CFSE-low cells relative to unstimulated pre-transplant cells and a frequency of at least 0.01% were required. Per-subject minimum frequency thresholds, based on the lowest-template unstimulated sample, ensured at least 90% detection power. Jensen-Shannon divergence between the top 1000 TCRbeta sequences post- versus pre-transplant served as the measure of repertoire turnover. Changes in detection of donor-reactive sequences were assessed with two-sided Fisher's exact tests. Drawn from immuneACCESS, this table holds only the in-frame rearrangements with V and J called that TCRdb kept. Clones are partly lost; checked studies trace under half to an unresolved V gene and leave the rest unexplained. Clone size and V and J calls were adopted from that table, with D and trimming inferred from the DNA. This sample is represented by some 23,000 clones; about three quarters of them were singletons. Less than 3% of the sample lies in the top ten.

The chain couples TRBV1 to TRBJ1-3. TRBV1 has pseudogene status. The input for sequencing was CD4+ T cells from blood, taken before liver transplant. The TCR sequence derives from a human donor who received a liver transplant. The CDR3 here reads CTSSQDTGRRNTIYF. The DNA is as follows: TGCACCAGCAGCCAAGATACAGGGAGGAGAAACACCATATATTTT.